This T cell receptor (beta chain) was identified during a study of control samples from healthy donors and cancer patients. The assay was immunoSEQ multiplex PCR, and TCRdb's table has in-frame clones only and misses some. The top ten clones hold about 12% of a sample with 130,000 or so clones, 85% to 95% of them seen once. Germline-derived CDR1 and CDR2 are WSHSY and SAAADI. This CDR3 is 14 amino acids long. Between the trimmed V and J ends, which lost 0 bases and 7 bases, there was a span of 9 bases. The material sequenced was blood. The TCR sequence derives from a man between 35 and 55 years old in good health. The chain recombines TRBV10-2 with TRBJ2-2; D is ambiguous. CDR3 nucleotides: TGCGCCAGCAGTGAGTCAGGTCAGGTCGGGGAGCTGTTTTTT. Its translation is CASSESGQVGELFF.